This T cell receptor beta chain is from a study of T-cell reconstitution after alpha-beta-depleted transplantation in children. The CDR3 has 13 residues. Germline CDR1 reads MNHEY; CDR2 reads SMNVEV (reference sequence). Trimming cost V 2 bases and J 1 base, with 4 bases left between them. This clonotype showed up many times. Unique molecular identifiers were used in preparing the TCRbeta library. In TCRdb, the PCR reads were re-called with MiXCR into one record per CDR3 protein. The table lists about 610,000 distinct CDR3 sequences, about 10% of them singletons. This specimen consisted of PBMCs from the stem cell graft donor, obtained from the stem cell graft. The rearrangement uses TRBV27 and TRBJ2-3; no clear D gene. The source of this sequence is a human donor who donated a stem cell graft to a child with acute myeloid leukemia. CDR3 bases: TGTGCCAGCAGTTTACGTCGCACAGATACGCAGTATTTT. Protein sequence: CASSLRRTDTQYF.